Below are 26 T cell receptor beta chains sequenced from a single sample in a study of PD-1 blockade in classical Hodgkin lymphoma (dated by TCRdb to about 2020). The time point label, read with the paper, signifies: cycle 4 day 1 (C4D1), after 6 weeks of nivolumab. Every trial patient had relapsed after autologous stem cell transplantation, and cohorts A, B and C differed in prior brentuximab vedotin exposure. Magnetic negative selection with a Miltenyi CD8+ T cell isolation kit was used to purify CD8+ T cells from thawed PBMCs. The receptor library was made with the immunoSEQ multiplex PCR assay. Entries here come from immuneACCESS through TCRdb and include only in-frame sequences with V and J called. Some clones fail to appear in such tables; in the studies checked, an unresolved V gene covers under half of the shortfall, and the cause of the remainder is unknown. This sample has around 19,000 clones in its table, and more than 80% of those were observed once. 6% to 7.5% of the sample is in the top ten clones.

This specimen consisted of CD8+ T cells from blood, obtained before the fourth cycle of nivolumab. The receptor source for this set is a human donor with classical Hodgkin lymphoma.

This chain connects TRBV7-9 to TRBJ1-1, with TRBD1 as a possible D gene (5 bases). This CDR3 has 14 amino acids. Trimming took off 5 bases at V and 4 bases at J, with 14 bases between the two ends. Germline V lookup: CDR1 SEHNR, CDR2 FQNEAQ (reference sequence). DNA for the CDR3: TGTGCCAGCAGCCTTAACACAGGTTCCACTGAAGCTTTCTTT. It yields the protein CASSLNTGSTEAFF.

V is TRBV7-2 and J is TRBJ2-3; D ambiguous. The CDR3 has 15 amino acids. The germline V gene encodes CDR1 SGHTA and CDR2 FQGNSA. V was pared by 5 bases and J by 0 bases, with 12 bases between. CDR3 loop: CASSADGSSTDTQYF. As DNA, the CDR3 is TGTGCCAGCAGCGCGGACGGGTCTAGCACAGATACGCAGTATTTT.

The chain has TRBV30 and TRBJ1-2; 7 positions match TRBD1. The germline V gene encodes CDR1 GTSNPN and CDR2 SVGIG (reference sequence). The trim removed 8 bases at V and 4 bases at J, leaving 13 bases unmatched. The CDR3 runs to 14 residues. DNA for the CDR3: TGTGCCCGAAGGACAGGTTGGCGGACCTATGGCTACACCTTC. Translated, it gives CARRTGWRTYGYTF.

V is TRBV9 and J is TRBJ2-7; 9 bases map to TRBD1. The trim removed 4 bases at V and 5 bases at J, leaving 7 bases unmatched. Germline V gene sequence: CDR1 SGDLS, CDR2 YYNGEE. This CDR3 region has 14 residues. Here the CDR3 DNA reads TGTGCCAGCAGCTCAGGGGACAGGGTCCACGAGCAGTACTTC. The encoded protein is CASSSGDRVHEQYF.

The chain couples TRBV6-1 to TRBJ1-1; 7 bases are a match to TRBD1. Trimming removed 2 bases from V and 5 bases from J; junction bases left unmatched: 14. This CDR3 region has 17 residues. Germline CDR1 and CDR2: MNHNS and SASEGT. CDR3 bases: TGTGCCAGCAGTGAATATTTGACAGGGCAGACCCTGACTGAAGCTTTCTTT. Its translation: CASSEYLTGQTLTEAFF.

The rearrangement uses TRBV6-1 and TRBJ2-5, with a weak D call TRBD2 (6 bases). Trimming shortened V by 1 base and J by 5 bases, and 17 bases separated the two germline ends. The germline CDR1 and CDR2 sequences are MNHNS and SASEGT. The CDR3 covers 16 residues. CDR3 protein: CASSEEPGGWEETQYF. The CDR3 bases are TGTGCCAGCAGTGAAGAGCCAGGAGGGTGGGAGGAGACCCAGTACTTC.

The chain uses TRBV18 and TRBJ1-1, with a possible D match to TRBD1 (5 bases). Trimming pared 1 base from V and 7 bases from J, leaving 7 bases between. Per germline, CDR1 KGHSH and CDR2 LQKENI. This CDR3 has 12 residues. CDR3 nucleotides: TGTGCCAGCTCACCACAGGGGCTTGAAGCTTTCTTT. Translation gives CASSPQGLEAFF.

The CDR3 nucleotides read TGTGCCAGCAGCCCAGGGGGGGGAGAGACCCAGTACTTC. As protein: CASSPGGGETQYF. This chain joins TRBV4-2 and TRBJ2-5; perhaps D is TRBD1 or TRBD2 (7 bases each). CDR3 length: 13 amino acids. CDR1 is LGHNA, CDR2 YNFKEQ, per germline. V dropped 4 bases and J dropped 4 bases, with 10 bases sitting between them.

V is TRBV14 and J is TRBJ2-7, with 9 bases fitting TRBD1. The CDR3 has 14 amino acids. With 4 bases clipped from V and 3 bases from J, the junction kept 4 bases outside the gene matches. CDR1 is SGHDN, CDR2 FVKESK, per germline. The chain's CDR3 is CASSRDREGYEQYF. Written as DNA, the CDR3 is TGTGCCAGCAGCCGGGACAGGGAAGGCTACGAGCAGTACTTC.

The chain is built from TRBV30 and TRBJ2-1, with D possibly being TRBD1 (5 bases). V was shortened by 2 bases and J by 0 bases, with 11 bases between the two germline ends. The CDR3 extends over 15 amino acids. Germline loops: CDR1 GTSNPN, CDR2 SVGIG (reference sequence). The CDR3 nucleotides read TGTGCCTGGAGTCCCGCAGGGCTCTCCTACAATGAGCAGTTCTTC. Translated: CAWSPAGLSYNEQFF.

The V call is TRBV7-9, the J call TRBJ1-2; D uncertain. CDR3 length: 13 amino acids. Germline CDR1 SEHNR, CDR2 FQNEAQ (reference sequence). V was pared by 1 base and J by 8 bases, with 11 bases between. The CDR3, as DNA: TGTGCCAGCAGCTTAGATGGGGTCTGGGGCTACACCTTC. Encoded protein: CASSLDGVWGYTF.

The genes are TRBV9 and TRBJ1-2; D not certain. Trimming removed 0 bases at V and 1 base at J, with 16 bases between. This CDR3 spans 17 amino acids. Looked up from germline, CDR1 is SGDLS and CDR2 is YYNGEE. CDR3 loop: CASSVAKLGAHNYGYTF. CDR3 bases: TGTGCCAGCAGCGTAGCTAAGCTGGGAGCTCATAACTATGGCTACACCTTC.

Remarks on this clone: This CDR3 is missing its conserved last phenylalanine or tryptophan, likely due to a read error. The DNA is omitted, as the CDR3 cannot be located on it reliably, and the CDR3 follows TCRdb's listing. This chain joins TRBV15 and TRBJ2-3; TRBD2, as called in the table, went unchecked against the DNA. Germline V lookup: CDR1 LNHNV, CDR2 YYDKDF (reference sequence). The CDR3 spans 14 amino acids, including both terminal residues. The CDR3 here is CATSRVVGLAVPTL.

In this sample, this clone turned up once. This chain's CDR3 is CASSLIDRGETQYF. The CDR3 DNA is TGCGCCAGCAGCTTGATCGACAGGGGAGAGACCCAGTACTTC. The rearrangement links TRBV5-1 to TRBJ2-5, with TRBD1 matching 8 bases. The CDR3 covers 14 residues. J lost 4 bases, V lost 1 base, and 3 bases had no gene match. Germline V gene sequence: CDR1 SGHRS, CDR2 YFSETQ. Drawing the rest from reference TRBV5-1 and TRBJ2-5, the complete variable domain is KAGVTQTPRYLIKTRGQQVTLSCSPISGHRSVSWYQQTPGQGLQFLFEYFSETQRNKGNFPGRFSGRQFSNSRSEMNVSTLELGDSALYLCASSLIDRGETQYFGPGTRLLVL.

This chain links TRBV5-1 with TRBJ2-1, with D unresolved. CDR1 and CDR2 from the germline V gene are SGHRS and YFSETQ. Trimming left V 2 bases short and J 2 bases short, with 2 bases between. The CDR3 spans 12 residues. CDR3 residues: CASSFPYNEQFF. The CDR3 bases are TGCGCCAGCAGCTTCCCCTACAATGAGCAGTTCTTC. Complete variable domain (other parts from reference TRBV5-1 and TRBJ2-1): KAGVTQTPRYLIKTRGQQVTLSCSPISGHRSVSWYQQTPGQGLQFLFEYFSETQRNKGNFPGRFSGRQFSNSRSEMNVSTLELGDSALYLCASSFPYNEQFFGPGTRLTVL.

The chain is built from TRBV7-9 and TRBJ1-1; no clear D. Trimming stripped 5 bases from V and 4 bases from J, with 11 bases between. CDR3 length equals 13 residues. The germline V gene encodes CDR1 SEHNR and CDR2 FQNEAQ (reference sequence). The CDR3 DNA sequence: TGTGCCAGCAGCGCCGAGGTGGTCACTGAAGCTTTCTTT. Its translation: CASSAEVVTEAFF.

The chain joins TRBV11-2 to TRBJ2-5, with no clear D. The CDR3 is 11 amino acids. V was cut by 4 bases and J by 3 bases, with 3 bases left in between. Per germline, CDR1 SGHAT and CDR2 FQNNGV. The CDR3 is CASSWKETQYF. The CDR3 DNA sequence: TGTGCCAGCAGCTGGAAAGAGACCCAGTACTTC.

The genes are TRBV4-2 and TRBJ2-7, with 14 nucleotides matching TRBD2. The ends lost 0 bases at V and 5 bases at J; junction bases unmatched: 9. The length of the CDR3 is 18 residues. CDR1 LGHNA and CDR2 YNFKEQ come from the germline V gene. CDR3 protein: CASSQEQAGLAGADEQYF. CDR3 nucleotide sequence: TGTGCCAGCAGCCAAGAACAGGCGGGACTAGCGGGGGCCGACGAGCAGTACTTC.

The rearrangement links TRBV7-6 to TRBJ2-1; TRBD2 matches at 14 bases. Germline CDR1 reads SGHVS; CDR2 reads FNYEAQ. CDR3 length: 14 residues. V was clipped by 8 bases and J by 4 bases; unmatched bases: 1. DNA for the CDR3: TGTGCCAGCGGACTAGCGGGGGGATACAATGAGCAGTTCTTC. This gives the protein CASGLAGGYNEQFF.

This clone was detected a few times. The CDR3 coding sequence is TGTGCCAGCAGCCAAGAACTTTCCGCCAGTTATAATTCACCCCTCCACTTT. Its protein is CASSQELSASYNSPLHF. The chain links TRBV14 to TRBJ1-6; D not certain. The V and J ends lost 0 bases and 4 bases respectively, with 13 bases between them. Germline loops: CDR1 SGHDN, CDR2 FVKESK. This CDR3 comprises 17 residues.

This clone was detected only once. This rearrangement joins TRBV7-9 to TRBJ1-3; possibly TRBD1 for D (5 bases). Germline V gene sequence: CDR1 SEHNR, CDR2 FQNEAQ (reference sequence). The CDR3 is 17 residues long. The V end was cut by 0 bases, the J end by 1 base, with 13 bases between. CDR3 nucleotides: TGTGCCAGCAGCTTAGCTGGGGCGGCCCTATCTGGAAACACCATATATTTT. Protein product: CASSLAGAALSGNTIYF.

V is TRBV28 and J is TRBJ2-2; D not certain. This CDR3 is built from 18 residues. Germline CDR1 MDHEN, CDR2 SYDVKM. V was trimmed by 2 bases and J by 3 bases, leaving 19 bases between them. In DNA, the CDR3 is TGTGCCAGCAGTTTAGGGTTGGGAAGTTACAGTTACACCGGGGAGCTGTTTTTT. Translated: CASSLGLGSYSYTGELFF.

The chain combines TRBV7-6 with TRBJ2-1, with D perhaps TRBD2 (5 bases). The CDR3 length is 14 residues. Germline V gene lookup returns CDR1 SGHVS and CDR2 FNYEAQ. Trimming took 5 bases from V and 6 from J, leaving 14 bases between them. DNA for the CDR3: TGTGCCAGCAGCCAACTAGGTCGCGGCAATGAGCAGTTCTTC. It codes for CASSQLGRGNEQFF.

This chain's CDR3 is CASSGGQASNQPQHF. DNA of the CDR3: TGTGCCAGCAGCGGGGGACAGGCCAGCAATCAGCCCCAGCATTTT. The chain employs TRBV5-5 and TRBJ1-5, with 8 bases identical to TRBD1. This CDR3 region has 15 residues. Trimming took 4 bases from V and 1 from J; bases not matched to a gene: 4. Germline lookup yields CDR1 SGHKS and CDR2 YYEKEE (reference sequence). The whole variable domain, filled in from reference TRBV5-5 and TRBJ1-5, reads DAGVTQSPTHLIKTRGQQVTLRCSPISGHKSVSWYQQVLGQGPQFIFQYYEKEERGRGNFPDRFSARQFPNYSSELNVNALLLGDSALYLCASSGGQASNQPQHFGDGTRLSIL.

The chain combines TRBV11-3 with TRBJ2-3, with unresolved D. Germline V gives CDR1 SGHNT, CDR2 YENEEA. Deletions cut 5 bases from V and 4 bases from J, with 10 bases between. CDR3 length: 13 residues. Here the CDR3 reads CASSPYDADTQYF. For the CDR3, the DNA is TGTGCCAGCAGCCCGTACGATGCAGATACGCAGTATTTT.

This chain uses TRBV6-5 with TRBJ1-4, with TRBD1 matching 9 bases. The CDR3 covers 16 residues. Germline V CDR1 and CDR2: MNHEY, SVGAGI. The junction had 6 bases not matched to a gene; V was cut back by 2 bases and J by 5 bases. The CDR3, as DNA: TGTGCCAGCAGTTACCCCCGGACAGGGGTAAATGAAAAACTGTTTTTT. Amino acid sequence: CASSYPRTGVNEKLFF.